The T cell receptor (beta chain) under discussion was sequenced for a study of beta chain features in type 1 diabetes. The authors sorted CD4+ naive, central memory, regulatory and stem cell-like memory cells via CD45RO/CCR7/CD25/CD127/CD95/CD27. Each sorted fraction was over 95% pure. The V and J ends lost 4 bases and 0 bases respectively, with 10 bases between them. Germline lookup yields CDR1 ENHRY and CDR2 SYGVKD. This CDR3 contains 15 residues. Sequencing targeted expressed TCRB transcripts, as all isolated RNA had been reverse transcribed. This table comes from immunoSEQ multiplex PCR, and its TCRdb copy is limited to in-frame clones, with some not included. The sample records nearly 350,000 clones, approximately 8.2% being singletons.

V and J are TRBV10-3 and TRBJ1-5, with D uncertain. Input material: central memory CD4+ T cells from blood. The source of this sequence is a woman between 18 and 29 years old in good health. The CDR3 coding sequence is TGTGCCATCAGTGCTTTCAGTAATAGCAATCAGCCCCAGCATTTT. The encoded protein is CAISAFSNSNQPQHF.